This is a list of T cell receptor beta chains from one sample in a study of response to subunit inactivated influenza vaccine. TCRdb redid the calling of the RT-PCR reads with MiXCR, one entry per CDR3 protein. The repertoire holds roughly 630,000 distinct CDR3 sequences, with 11% to 15% as singletons. The source was PBMCs from blood, collected about 14 days before vaccination. Source of these receptors: a man in his fifties who received an inactivated influenza vaccine. Each CDR3 is given with its conserved first and last residue. A D gene is named only where the DNA matches it firmly. The size of a clone is reported for some rows only, either as once, few or many, or as a class for expanded clones.

J gene: TRBJ1-2
CDR3 length: 13
V gene: TRBV29-1
D gene: NA
clone size: few
CDR3 DNA: TGCAGCGTTGAAAGCAGGCTTGAGAGGGGCTACACCTTC
CDR3 protein: CSVESRLERGYTF

J gene: TRBJ2-1
CDR3 length: 13
V gene: TRBV5-1
D gene: NA
clone size: few
CDR3 DNA: TGCGCCAGCAGCTTGAGGTTGGGATATGAGCAGTTCTTC
CDR3 protein: CASSLRLGYEQFF

J gene: TRBJ2-5
CDR3 length: 12
V gene: TRBV13
D gene: NA
clone size: NA
CDR3 DNA: TGTGCCAGCAGACGGCCAGGAGAGACCCAGTACTTC
CDR3 protein: CASRRPGETQYF

J gene: TRBJ2-4
CDR3 length: 16
V gene: TRBV4-2
D gene: NA
clone size: few
CDR3 DNA: TGTGCCAGCAGCCAAGATGAGGGGGTGGGCAAAAACATTCAGTACTTC
CDR3 protein: CASSQDEGVGKNIQYF

J gene: TRBJ2-7
CDR3 length: 12
V gene: TRBV20-1
D gene: NA
clone size: many
CDR3 DNA: TGCAGTGCTATGAGTTTGGTAGACGAGCAGTACTTC
CDR3 protein: CSAMSLVDEQYF

J gene: TRBJ2-2
CDR3 length: 16
V gene: TRBV24-1
D gene: NA
clone size: many
CDR3 DNA: TGTGCCACCAGTGATTTGCCGGGCTCCCACACCGGGGAGCTGTTTTTT
CDR3 protein: CATSDLPGSHTGELFF

J gene: TRBJ1-1
CDR3 length: 14
V gene: TRBV5-5
D gene: NA
clone size: NA
CDR3 DNA: TGTGCCAGCAGCTGGTCAGACATGAACACTGAAGCTTTCTTT
CDR3 protein: CASSWSDMNTEAFF

J gene: TRBJ2-3
CDR3 length: 19
V gene: TRBV5-1
D gene: NA
clone size: NA
CDR3 DNA: TGCGCCAGCAGCTTGGAAGGCATTGGTAGAGGGGCGCCGACAGATACGCAGTATTTT
CDR3 protein: CASSLEGIGRGAPTDTQYF

J gene: TRBJ2-1
CDR3 length: 13
V gene: TRBV20-1
D gene: NA
clone size: many
CDR3 DNA: TGCAGTGAGAGCGACATGTCCTACAATGAGCAGTTCTTC
CDR3 protein: CSESDMSYNEQFF

J gene: TRBJ2-1
CDR3 length: 13
V gene: TRBV7-2
D gene: TRBD2
clone size: few
CDR3 DNA: TGTGCCAGCAGCCGGGGGGTAAACAATGAGCAGTTCTTC
CDR3 protein: CASSRGVNNEQFF

J gene: TRBJ1-5
CDR3 length: 13
V gene: TRBV3-1
D gene: NA
clone size: few
CDR3 DNA: TGTGCCAGCAGCCCTACAGCCAATCAGCCCCAGCATTTT
CDR3 protein: CASSPTANQPQHF

J gene: TRBJ2-1
CDR3 length: 11
V gene: TRBV6-5
D gene: NA
clone size: NA
CDR3 DNA: TGTGCCAGCAGTTTCGGTCCTGAGCAGTTCTTC
CDR3 protein: CASSFGPEQFF

J gene: TRBJ1-1
CDR3 length: 14
V gene: TRBV6-5
D gene: NA
clone size: NA
CDR3 DNA: TGTGCCAGCAGTTACGCCTCTCTGGGCACTGAAGCTTTCTTT
CDR3 protein: CASSYASLGTEAFF

J gene: TRBJ2-7
CDR3 length: 14
V gene: TRBV7-2
D gene: NA
clone size: few
CDR3 DNA: TGTGCCAGCAGCTTAGTAAGTGCAGGGAACGAGCAGTACTTC
CDR3 protein: CASSLVSAGNEQYF

J gene: TRBJ1-6
CDR3 length: 14
V gene: TRBV6-1
D gene: TRBD1
clone size: NA
CDR3 DNA: TGTGCCAGCGGGGGACAGCCTTCCTATTCACCCCTCCACTTT
CDR3 protein: CASGGQPSYSPLHF

J gene: TRBJ1-3
CDR3 length: 15
V gene: TRBV10-3
D gene: NA
clone size: few
CDR3 DNA: TGTGCCATCAGCCGTGGGGGGACCTCTGGAAACACCATATATTTT
CDR3 protein: CAISRGGTSGNTIYF

J gene: TRBJ2-1
CDR3 length: 14
V gene: TRBV6-2/TRBV6-3
D gene: NA
clone size: NA
CDR3 DNA: TGTGCCAGCAAAAGCCGAGACCGATGGAATGAGCAGTTCTTC
CDR3 protein: CASKSRDRWNEQFF

J gene: TRBJ2-4
CDR3 length: 15
V gene: TRBV19
D gene: NA
clone size: NA
CDR3 DNA: TGTGCCAGTAGTATAAACTGGCAGGGCAAAAACATTCAGTACTTC
CDR3 protein: CASSINWQGKNIQYF

J gene: TRBJ2-7
CDR3 length: 13
V gene: TRBV6-5
D gene: NA
clone size: NA
CDR3 DNA: TGTGCCAGCAGTTACGCGGAGGGGTACGAGCAGTACTTC
CDR3 protein: CASSYAEGYEQYF

J gene: TRBJ2-2
CDR3 length: 15
V gene: TRBV2
D gene: NA
clone size: few
CDR3 DNA: TGTGCCAGCAGTGAAGCCCCAGCGGACACCGGGGAGCTGTTTTTT
CDR3 protein: CASSEAPADTGELFF

J gene: TRBJ1-2
CDR3 length: 16
V gene: TRBV5-1
D gene: NA
clone size: NA
CDR3 DNA: TGCGCCAGCAGCTTGGGGGATCCCAGGGATGGCTATGGCTACACCTTC
CDR3 protein: CASSLGDPRDGYGYTF

J gene: TRBJ1-4
CDR3 length: 14
V gene: TRBV20-1
D gene: NA
clone size: few
CDR3 DNA: TGCAGTGCTATGAGAGGATCCCTACTTGAAAAACTGTTTTTT
CDR3 protein: CSAMRGSLLEKLFF

J gene: TRBJ2-2
CDR3 length: 17
V gene: TRBV5-1
D gene: NA
clone size: few
CDR3 DNA: TGCGCCAGCAGCTGGGGGGCCAGCCCAGGCAGCACCGGGGAGCTGTTTTTT
CDR3 protein: CASSWGASPGSTGELFF

J gene: TRBJ2-7
CDR3 length: 15
V gene: TRBV7-9
D gene: NA
clone size: NA
CDR3 DNA: TGTGCCAGCAGCTTAGACCAGGGAGGATACCACGAGCAGTACTTC
CDR3 protein: CASSLDQGGYHEQYF